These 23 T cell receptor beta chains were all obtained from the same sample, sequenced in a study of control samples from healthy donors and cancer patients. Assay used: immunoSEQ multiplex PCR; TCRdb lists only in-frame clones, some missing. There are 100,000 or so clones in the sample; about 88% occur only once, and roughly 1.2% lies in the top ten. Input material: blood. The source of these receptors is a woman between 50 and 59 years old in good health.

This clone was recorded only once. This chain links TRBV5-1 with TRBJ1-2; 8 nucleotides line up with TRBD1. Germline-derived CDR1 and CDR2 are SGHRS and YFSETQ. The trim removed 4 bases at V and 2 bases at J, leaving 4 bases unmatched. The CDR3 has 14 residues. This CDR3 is CASSTRQGNYGYTF. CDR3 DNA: TGCGCCAGCAGCACCCGACAGGGGAACTATGGCTACACCTTC.

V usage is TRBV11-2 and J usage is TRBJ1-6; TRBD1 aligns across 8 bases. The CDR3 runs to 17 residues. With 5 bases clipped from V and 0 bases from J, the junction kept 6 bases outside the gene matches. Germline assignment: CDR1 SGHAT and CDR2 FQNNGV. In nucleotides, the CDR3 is TGTGCCAGCAGCCCGACAGGGGTCAGCTCCTATAATTCACCCCTCCACTTT. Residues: CASSPTGVSSYNSPLHF.

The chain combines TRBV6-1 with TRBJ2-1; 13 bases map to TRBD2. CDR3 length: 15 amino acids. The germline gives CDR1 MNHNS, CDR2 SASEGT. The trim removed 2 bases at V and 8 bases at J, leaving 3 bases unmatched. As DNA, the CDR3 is TGTGCCAGCAGTGAAAGCGGGACTAGCGGGGATGAGCAGTTCTTC. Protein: CASSESGTSGDEQFF.

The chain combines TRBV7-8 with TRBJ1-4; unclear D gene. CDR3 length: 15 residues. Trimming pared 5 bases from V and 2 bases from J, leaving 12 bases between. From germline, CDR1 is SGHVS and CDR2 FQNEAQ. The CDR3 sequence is CASSAHASTNEKLFF. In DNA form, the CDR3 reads TGTGCCAGCAGCGCCCACGCCTCTACTAATGAAAAACTGTTTTTT.

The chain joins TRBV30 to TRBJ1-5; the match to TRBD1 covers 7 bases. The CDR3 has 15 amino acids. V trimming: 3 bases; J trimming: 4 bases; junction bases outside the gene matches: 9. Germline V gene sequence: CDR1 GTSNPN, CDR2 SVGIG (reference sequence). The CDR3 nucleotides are TGTGCCTGGAGGAGCCAGGGACAGCAGAATCAGCCCCAGCATTTT. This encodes CAWRSQGQQNQPQHF.

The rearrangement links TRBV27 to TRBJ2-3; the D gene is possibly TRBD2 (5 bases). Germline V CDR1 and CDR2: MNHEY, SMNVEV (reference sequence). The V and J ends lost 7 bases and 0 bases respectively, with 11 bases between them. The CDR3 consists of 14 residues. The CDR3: CASTDYGSTDTQYF. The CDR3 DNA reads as TGTGCCAGCACAGACTACGGGAGCACAGATACGCAGTATTTT.

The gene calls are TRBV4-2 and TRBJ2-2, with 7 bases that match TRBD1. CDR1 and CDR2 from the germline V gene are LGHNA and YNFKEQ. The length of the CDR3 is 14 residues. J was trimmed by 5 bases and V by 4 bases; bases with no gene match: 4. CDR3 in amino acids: CASSLDRVTGELFF. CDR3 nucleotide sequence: TGTGCCAGCAGCCTCGACAGGGTAACCGGGGAGCTGTTTTTT.

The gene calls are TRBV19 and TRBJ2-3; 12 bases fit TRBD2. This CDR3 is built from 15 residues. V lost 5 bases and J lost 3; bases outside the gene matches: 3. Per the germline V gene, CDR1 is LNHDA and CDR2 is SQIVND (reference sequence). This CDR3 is CASSVLAGGTDTQYF. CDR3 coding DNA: TGTGCCAGTAGTGTCCTAGCGGGAGGGACAGATACGCAGTATTTT.

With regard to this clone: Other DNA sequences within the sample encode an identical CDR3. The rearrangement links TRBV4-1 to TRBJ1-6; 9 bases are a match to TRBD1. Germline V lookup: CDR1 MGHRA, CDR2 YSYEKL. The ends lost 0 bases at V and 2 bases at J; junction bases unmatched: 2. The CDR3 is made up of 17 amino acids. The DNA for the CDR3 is TGCGCCAGCAGCCAAGATCGACAGGGGGCCTATAATTCACCCCTCCACTTT. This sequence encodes CASSQDRQGAYNSPLHF.

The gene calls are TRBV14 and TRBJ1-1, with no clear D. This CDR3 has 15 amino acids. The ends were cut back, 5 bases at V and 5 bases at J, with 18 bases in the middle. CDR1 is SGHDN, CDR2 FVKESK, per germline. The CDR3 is CASSSFGPMWTEAFF. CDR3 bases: TGTGCCAGCAGCTCGTTCGGACCAATGTGGACTGAAGCTTTCTTT.

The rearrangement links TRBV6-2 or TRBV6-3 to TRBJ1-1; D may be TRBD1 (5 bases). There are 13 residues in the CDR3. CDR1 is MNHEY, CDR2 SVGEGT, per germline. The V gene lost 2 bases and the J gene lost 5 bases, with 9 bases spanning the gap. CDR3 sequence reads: CASSYGWGTEAFF. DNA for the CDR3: TGTGCCAGCAGTTACGGGTGGGGGACTGAAGCTTTCTTT.

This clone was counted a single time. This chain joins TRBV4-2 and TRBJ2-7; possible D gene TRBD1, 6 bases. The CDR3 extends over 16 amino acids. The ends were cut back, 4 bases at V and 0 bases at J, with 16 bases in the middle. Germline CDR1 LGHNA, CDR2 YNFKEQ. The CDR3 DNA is TGTGCCAGCAGCCTCAGGAAATTGGACAGCTCCTACGAGCAGTACTTC. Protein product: CASSLRKLDSSYEQYF.

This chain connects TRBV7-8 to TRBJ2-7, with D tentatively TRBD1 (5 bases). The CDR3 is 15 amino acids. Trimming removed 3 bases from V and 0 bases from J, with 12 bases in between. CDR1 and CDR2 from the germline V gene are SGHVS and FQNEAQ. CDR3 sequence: CASSFNQGASYEQYF. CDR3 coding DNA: TGTGCCAGCAGCTTCAATCAAGGGGCCTCCTACGAGCAGTACTTC.

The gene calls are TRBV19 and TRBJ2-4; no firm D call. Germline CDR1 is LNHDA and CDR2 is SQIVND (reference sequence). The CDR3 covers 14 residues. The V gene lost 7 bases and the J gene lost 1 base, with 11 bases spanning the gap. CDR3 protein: CASTHGVAKNIQYF. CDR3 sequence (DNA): TGTGCCAGTACCCACGGAGTCGCCAAAAACATTCAGTACTTC.

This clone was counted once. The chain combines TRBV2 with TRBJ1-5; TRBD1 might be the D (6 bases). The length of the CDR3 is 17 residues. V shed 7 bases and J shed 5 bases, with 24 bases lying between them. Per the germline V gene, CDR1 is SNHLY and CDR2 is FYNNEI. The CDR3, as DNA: TGTGCCAGCACCTTGGGGAGGGGGACACCCCGCGATCAGCCCCAGCATTTT. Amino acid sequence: CASTLGRGTPRDQPQHF.

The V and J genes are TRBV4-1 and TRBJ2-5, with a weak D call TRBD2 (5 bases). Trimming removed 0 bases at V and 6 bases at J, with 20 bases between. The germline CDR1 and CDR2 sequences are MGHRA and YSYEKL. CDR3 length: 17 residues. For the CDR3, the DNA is TGCGCCAGCAGCCAAGATGAGGACTCTCGGGGTTTGCAGACCCAGTACTTC. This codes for CASSQDEDSRGLQTQYF.

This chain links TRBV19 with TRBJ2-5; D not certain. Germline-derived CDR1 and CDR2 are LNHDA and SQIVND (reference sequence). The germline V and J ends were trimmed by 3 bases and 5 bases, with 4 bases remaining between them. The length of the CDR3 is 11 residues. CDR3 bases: TGTGCCAGTAGTATTGAGGAGACCCAGTACTTC. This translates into CASSIEETQYF.

The chain's CDR3 is CSVEDPFGGSYNEQFF. In nucleotides, the CDR3 is TGCAGCGTTGAAGATCCGTTCGGCGGCTCCTACAATGAGCAGTTCTTC. V usage is TRBV29-1 and J usage is TRBJ2-1; D gene uncertain. Trimming removed 0 bases at V and 0 bases at J, with 12 bases between. The length of the CDR3 is 16 residues. Germline V gene lookup returns CDR1 SQVTM and CDR2 ANQGSEA.

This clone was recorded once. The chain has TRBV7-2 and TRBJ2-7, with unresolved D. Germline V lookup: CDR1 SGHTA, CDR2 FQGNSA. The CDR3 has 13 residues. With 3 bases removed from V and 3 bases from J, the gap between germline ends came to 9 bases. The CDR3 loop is CASSLGTNYEQYF. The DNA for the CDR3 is TGTGCCAGCAGCTTGGGCACCAACTACGAGCAGTACTTC.

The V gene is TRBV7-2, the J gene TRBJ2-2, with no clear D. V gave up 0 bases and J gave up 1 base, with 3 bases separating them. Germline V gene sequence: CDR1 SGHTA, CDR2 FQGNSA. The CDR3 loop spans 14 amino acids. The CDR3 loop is CASSLAQNTGELFF. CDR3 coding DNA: TGTGCCAGCAGCTTAGCACAGAACACCGGGGAGCTGTTTTTT.

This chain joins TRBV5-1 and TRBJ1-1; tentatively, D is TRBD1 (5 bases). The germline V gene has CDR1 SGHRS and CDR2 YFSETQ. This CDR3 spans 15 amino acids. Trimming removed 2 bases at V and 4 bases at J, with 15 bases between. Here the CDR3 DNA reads TGCGCCAGCAGCTTATACAGGTACGGAAGCACTGAAGCTTTCTTT. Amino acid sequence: CASSLYRYGSTEAFF.

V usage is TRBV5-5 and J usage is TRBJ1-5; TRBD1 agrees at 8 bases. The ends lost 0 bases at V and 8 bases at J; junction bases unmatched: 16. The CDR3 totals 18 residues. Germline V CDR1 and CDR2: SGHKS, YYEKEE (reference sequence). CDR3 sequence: CASSLGQGSGSSQKPQHF. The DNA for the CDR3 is TGTGCCAGCAGCTTGGGACAGGGGTCAGGATCCTCCCAGAAGCCCCAGCATTTT.

In DNA form, the CDR3 reads TGTGCCAGCAGTCCCTCCGGGACTAGCGTTACCTACGAGCAGTACTTC. As protein: CASSPSGTSVTYEQYF. This chain connects TRBV28 to TRBJ2-7; 10 bases map to TRBD2. Germline V CDR1 and CDR2: MDHEN, SYDVKM. V trimming: 5 bases; J trimming: 2 bases; junction bases outside the gene matches: 9. The length of the CDR3 is 16 residues.